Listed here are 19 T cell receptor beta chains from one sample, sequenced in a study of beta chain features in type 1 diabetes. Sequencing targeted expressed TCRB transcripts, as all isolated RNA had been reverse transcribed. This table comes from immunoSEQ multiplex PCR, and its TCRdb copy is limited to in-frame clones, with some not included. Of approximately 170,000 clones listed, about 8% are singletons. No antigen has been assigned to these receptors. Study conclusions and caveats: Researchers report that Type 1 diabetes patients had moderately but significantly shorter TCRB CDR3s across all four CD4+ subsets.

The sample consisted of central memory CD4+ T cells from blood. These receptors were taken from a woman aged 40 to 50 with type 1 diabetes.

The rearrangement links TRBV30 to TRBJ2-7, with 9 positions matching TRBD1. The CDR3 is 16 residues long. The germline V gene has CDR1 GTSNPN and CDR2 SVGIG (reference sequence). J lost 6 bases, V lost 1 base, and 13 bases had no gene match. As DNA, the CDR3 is TGTGCCTGGAGTGCCGCCCGGACAGGGGAAACGGGCGAGCAGTACTTC. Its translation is CAWSAARTGETGEQYF. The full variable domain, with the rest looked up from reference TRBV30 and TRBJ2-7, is SQTIHQWPATLVQPVGSPLSLECTVEGTSNPNLYWYRQAAGRGLQLLFYSVGIGQISSEVPQNLSASRPQDRQFILSSKKLLLSDSGFYLCAWSAARTGETGEQYFGPGTRLTVT.

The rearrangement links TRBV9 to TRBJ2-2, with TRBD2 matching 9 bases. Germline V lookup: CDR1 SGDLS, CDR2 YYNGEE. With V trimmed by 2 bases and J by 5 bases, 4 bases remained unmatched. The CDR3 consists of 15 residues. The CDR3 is CASSVAGGRTGELFF. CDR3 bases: TGTGCCAGCAGCGTCGCGGGAGGGCGGACCGGGGAGCTGTTTTTT.

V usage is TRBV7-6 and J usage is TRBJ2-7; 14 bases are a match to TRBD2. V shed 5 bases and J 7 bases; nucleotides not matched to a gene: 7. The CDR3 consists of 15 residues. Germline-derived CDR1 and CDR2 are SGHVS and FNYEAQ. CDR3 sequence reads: CASSPGTSGGLEQYF. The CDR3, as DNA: TGTGCCAGCAGCCCCGGGACTAGCGGGGGCCTGGAGCAGTACTTC.

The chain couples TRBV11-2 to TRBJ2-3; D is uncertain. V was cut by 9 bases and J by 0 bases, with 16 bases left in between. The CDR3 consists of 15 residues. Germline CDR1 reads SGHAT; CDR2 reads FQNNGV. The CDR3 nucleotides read TGTGCCAGTCGGTGGCGGCGTCTCAGCACAGATACGCAGTATTTT. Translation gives CASRWRRLSTDTQYF.

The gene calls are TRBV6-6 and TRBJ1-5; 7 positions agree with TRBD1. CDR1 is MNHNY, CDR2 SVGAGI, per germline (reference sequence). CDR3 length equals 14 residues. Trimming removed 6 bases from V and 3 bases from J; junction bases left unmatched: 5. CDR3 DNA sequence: TGTGCCAGCAGAGGGGGACAGAACAATCAGCCCCAGCATTTT. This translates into CASRGGQNNQPQHF.

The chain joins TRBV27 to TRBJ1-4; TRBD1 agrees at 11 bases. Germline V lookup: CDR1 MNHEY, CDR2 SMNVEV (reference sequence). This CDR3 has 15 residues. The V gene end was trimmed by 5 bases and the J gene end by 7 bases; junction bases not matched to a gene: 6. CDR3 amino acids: CASSVTGQGVEKLFF. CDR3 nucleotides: TGTGCCAGCAGTGTCACGGGACAGGGGGTTGAAAAACTGTTTTTT.

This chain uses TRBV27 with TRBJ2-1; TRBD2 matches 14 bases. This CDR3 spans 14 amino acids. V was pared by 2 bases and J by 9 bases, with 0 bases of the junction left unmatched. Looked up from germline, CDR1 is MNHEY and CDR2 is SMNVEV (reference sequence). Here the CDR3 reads CASSLGLAGGEQFF. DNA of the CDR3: TGTGCCAGCAGTTTAGGACTAGCGGGAGGTGAGCAGTTCTTC.

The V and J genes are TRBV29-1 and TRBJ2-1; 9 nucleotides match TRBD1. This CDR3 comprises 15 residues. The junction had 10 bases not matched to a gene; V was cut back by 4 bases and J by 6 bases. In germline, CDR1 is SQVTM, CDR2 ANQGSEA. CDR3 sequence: CSVAILGQGSNEQFF. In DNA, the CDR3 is TGCAGCGTTGCAATCTTAGGACAGGGGAGCAATGAGCAGTTCTTC.

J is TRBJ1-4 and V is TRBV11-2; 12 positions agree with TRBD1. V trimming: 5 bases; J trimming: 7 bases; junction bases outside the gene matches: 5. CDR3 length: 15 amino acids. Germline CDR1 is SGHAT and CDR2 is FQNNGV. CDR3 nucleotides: TGTGCCAGCAGCCTACCGGGACAGGGGGCTGAAAAACTGTTTTTT. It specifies CASSLPGQGAEKLFF.

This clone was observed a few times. In DNA, the CDR3 is TGTGCCAGCAGTTTGGCGCCGGGTCAAAACACCATATATTTT. The encoded protein is CASSLAPGQNTIYF. The rearrangement joins TRBV28 to TRBJ1-3; D is uncertain. V lost 3 bases and J 6 bases, leaving 12 bases between the germline ends. The CDR3 has 14 amino acids. Germline CDR1 reads MDHEN; CDR2 reads SYDVKM.

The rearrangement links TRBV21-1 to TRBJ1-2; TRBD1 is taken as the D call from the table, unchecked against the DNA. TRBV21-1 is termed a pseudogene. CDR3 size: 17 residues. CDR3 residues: CASSKRGTGPQRDGYTF. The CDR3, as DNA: TGTGCCAGCAGCAAAAGGGGGACAGGCCCCCAGAGGGATGGCTACACCTTC.

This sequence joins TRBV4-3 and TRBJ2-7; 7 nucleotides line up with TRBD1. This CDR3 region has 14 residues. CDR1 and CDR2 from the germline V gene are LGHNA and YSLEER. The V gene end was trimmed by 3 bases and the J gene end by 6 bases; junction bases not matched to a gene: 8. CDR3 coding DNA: TGCGCCAGCAGCCACAACGCAGGGACAGTCGAGCAGTACTTC. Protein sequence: CASSHNAGTVEQYF.

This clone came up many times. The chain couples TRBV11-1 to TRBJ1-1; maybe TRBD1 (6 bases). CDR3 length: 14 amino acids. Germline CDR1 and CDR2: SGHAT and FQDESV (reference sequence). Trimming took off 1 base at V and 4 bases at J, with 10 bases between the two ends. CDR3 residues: CASSLGGTITEAFF. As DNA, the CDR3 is TGTGCCAGCAGCTTAGGAGGGACAATCACTGAAGCTTTCTTT. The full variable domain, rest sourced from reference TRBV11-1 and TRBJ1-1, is EAEVAQSPRYKITEKSQAVAFWCDPISGHATLYWYRQILGQGPELLVQFQDESVVDDSQLPKDRFSAERLKGVDSTLKIQPAELGDSAMYLCASSLGGTITEAFFGQGTRLTVV.

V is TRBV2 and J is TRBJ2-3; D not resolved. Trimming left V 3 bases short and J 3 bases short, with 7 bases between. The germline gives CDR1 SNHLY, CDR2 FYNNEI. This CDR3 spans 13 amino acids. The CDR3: CASSDQVTDTQYF. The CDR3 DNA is TGTGCCAGCAGTGATCAGGTTACAGATACGCAGTATTTT.

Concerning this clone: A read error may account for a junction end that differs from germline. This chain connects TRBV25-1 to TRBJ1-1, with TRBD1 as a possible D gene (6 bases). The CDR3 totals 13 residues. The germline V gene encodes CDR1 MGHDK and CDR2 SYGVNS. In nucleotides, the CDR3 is TGTGCCAGCATTAACAGGGTGAATACTGAAGCTTTCTTT. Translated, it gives CASINRVNTEAFF.

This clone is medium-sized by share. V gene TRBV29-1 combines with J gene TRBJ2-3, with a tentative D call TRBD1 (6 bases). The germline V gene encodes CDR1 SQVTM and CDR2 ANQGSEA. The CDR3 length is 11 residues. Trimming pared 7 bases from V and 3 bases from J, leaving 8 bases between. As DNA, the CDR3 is TGCAGCGCGCAGGGGACAGATACGCAGTATTTT. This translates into CSAQGTDTQYF.

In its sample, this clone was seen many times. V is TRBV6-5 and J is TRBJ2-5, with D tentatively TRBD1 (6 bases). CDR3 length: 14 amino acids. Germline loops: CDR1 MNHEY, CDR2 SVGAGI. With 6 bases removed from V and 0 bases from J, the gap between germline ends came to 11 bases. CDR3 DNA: TGTGCCAGCAGCCCCGGACAGAACCAAGAGACCCAGTACTTC. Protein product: CASSPGQNQETQYF.

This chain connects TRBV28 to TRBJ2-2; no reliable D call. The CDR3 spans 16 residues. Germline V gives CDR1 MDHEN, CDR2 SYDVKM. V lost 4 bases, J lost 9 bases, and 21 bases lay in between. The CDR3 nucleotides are TGTGCCAGCAGTTCCCTTACAGCCGACCACCACCGGGAGCTGTTTTTT. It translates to CASSSLTADHHRELFF.

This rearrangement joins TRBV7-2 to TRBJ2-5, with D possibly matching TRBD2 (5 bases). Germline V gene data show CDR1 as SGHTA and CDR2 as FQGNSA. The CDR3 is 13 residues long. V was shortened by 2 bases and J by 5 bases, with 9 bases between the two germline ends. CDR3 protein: CASSLQRRETQYF. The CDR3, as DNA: TGTGCCAGCAGCTTACAAAGGAGGGAGACCCAGTACTTC.